These 14 T cell receptor beta chains came from one sample sequenced in a study of T cell changes during pregnancy in multiple sclerosis. Method: immunoSEQ multiplex PCR; TCRdb's copy keeps in-frame clones and lacks some. The profile shows approximately 130,000 clones, approximately 95% of them singletons. The source was peripheral blood, collected before pregnancy. All receptors derive from a female donor with multiple sclerosis, enrolled in a pregnancy study.

The chain is built from TRBV19 and TRBJ2-1; maybe TRBD2 (5 bases). The CDR3 consists of 13 residues. With 3 bases removed from V and 4 bases from J, the gap between germline ends came to 7 bases. The germline gives CDR1 LNHDA, CDR2 SQIVND (reference sequence). DNA for the CDR3: TGTGCCAGTAGTATTCCGGGGTACAATGAGCAGTTCTTC. The encoded protein is CASSIPGYNEQFF.

By share, this clone ranks as large (0.1 to 1%). As DNA, the CDR3 is TGCGCCAGCAGATACCGGCAGGGGCCCTCCTACGAGCAGTACTTC. Translation gives CASRYRQGPSYEQYF. The rearrangement uses TRBV5-1 and TRBJ2-7; a possible D gene is TRBD1 (6 bases). V shed 5 bases and J shed 0 bases, with 15 bases lying between them. The length of the CDR3 is 15 residues. Germline loops: CDR1 SGHRS, CDR2 YFSETQ.

The chain couples TRBV5-1 to TRBJ2-6, with D unresolved. The CDR3 contains 14 residues. Trimming removed 5 bases at V and 7 bases at J, with 13 bases between. CDR1 and CDR2 (germline): SGHRS, YFSETQ. This CDR3 is CASSPDSFANVLTF. The CDR3 nucleotides are TGCGCCAGCAGTCCTGACTCTTTTGCCAACGTCCTGACTTTC.

This chain uses TRBV19 with TRBJ1-3; 7 bases align to TRBD1. The CDR3 extends over 16 amino acids. With V trimmed by 5 bases and J by 0 bases, 7 bases remained unmatched. CDR1 and CDR2 from the germline V gene are LNHDA and SQIVND (reference sequence). Here the CDR3 DNA reads TGTGCCAGTAGTTTCCGGGACAGCTACTCTGGAAACACCATATATTTT. As protein: CASSFRDSYSGNTIYF.

The chain combines TRBV6-5 with TRBJ1-2; the match to TRBD1 covers 8 bases. Germline V gene lookup returns CDR1 MNHEY and CDR2 SVGAGI. The CDR3 loop spans 13 amino acids. V dropped 2 bases and J dropped 8; count of bases not matched to a gene: 4. This chain's CDR3 is CASSYTRDRGYTF. In nucleotides, the CDR3 is TGTGCCAGCAGTTACACCAGGGACAGGGGCTACACCTTC.

This clone was seen once. V gene TRBV6-6 combines with J gene TRBJ2-6, with 7 nucleotides matching TRBD1. The germline V gene has CDR1 MNHNY and CDR2 SVGAGI (reference sequence). CDR3 size: 15 residues. The trim removed 6 bases at V and 2 bases at J, leaving 4 bases unmatched. As DNA, the CDR3 is TGTGCCAGCAGCCTCGACAGGGCTGGGGCCAACGTCCTGACTTTC. It is translated as CASSLDRAGANVLTF.

The V gene is TRBV6-5, the J gene TRBJ1-2; no reliable D call. CDR3 length: 11 amino acids. Trimming shortened V by 5 bases and J by 9 bases, and 10 bases separated the two germline ends. The V gene's germline CDR1 is MNHEY and CDR2 SVGAGI. The chain's CDR3 is CASSEASRYTF. The CDR3 DNA reads TGTGCCAGCAGTGAAGCAAGTCGCTACACCTTC.

V usage is TRBV11-1 and J usage is TRBJ1-1; D is unresolved. The CDR3 runs 12 residues. Germline V gene lookup returns CDR1 SGHAT and CDR2 FQDESV (reference sequence). Trimming removed 0 bases from V and 6 bases from J, with 5 bases in between. Here the CDR3 reads CASSLAGSEAFF. CDR3 bases: TGTGCCAGCAGCTTAGCCGGGTCTGAAGCTTTCTTT.

The gene calls are TRBV6-1 and TRBJ1-2, with TRBD1 identical over 7 bases. Trimming at V came to 4 bases and at J to 8 bases, leaving 13 bases not matched to a gene. The CDR3 has 15 amino acids. Germline-derived CDR1 and CDR2 are MNHNS and SASEGT. CDR3 bases: TGTGCCAGCAGTGCCCAGACAGGGCCGGTAGGAGGCTACACCTTC. As protein: CASSAQTGPVGGYTF.

V is TRBV29-1 and J is TRBJ2-7; 13 bases map to TRBD2. CDR1 is SQVTM, CDR2 ANQGSEA, per germline. After removal of 4 bases from V and 7 bases from J, the junction contained 4 bases not matched to a gene. The CDR3 is made up of 13 amino acids. In DNA form, the CDR3 reads TGCAGCGTTGCGGGACTAGCGGGGACTGAGCAGTACTTC. This gives the protein CSVAGLAGTEQYF.

This chain connects TRBV7-9 to TRBJ2-1, with 10 bases aligning to TRBD2. Germline trimming cut 2 bases from V and 3 bases from J; bases unmatched to any gene: 7. This CDR3 spans 17 amino acids. Germline CDR1 reads SEHNR; CDR2 reads FQNEAQ (reference sequence). This CDR3 is CASSLSASGGLYNEQFF. CDR3 bases: TGTGCCAGCAGCTTATCGGCTAGCGGGGGCCTCTACAATGAGCAGTTCTTC.

This clone is a singleton in its sample. This sequence joins TRBV28 and TRBJ2-1; 8 bases align to TRBD2. The CDR3 sequence is 13 residues long. The germline V gene encodes CDR1 MDHEN and CDR2 SYDVKM. The J segment lost 5 bases and the V segment lost 7 bases, leaving 4 bases of the junction unmatched. The CDR3 DNA reads TGTGCCAGCATTCAGCGGGAGAACAATGAGCAGTTCTTC. The encoded protein is CASIQRENNEQFF.

V gene TRBV27 combines with J gene TRBJ1-4; no firm D call. V was cut by 4 bases and J by 10 bases, with 10 bases left in between. Looked up from germline, CDR1 is MNHEY and CDR2 is SMNVEV (reference sequence). The length of the CDR3 is 12 residues. The CDR3 is CASSSGVGKLFF. In DNA, the CDR3 is TGTGCCAGCAGTTCGGGAGTAGGAAAACTGTTTTTT. The complete variable domain, with remaining parts taken from reference TRBV27 and TRBJ1-4, reads EAQVTQNPRYLITVTGKKLTVTCSQNMNHEYMSWYRQDPGLGLRQIYYSMNVEVTDKGDVPEGYKVSRKEKRNFPLILESPSPNQTSLYFCASSSGVGKLFFGSGTQLSVL.

V gene TRBV2 combines with J gene TRBJ1-5; no definite D call. Deletions cut 5 bases from V and 2 bases from J, with 4 bases between. The CDR3 covers 12 residues. Germline CDR1 is SNHLY and CDR2 is FYNNEI. CDR3: CASSRGNQPQHF. The CDR3 DNA is TGTGCCAGCAGTCGGGGCAATCAGCCCCAGCATTTT.